One and the same sample provided the 30 T cell receptor beta chains below, sequenced in a study of cytomegalovirus exposure and HLA in healthy donors. This table comes from immunoSEQ multiplex PCR, and its TCRdb copy is limited to in-frame clones, with some not included. The table lists 95,000 to 150,000 clones, around 85% of them singletons. The specimen sequenced was PBMCs. The receptors were sampled from a woman in her twenties or thirties in good health and CMV-seronegative.

The V gene is TRBV30, the J gene TRBJ1-1; D remains unclear. Germline lookup yields CDR1 GTSNPN and CDR2 SVGIG (reference sequence). This CDR3 is 15 amino acids long. Trimming took 2 bases from V and 2 from J, leaving 15 bases between them. The CDR3 region has the DNA TGTGCCTGGAGTCCGGCGGGCAGTCCCAACACTGAAGCTTTCTTT. It translates to CAWSPAGSPNTEAFF.

The V call is TRBV27, the J call TRBJ2-2; TRBD2 aligns across 7 bases. Germline V gene data show CDR1 as MNHEY and CDR2 as SMNVEV (reference sequence). The CDR3 runs 15 residues. V lost 3 bases to trimming and J lost 4 bases; unmatched junction nucleotides: 5. The CDR3 spells CASSLWGGGTGELFF. The CDR3 nucleotides read TGTGCCAGCAGTTTGTGGGGGGGTGGCACCGGGGAGCTGTTTTTT.

The rearrangement joins TRBV2 to TRBJ2-7, with TRBD2 matching 13 bases. Germline CDR1 SNHLY, CDR2 FYNNEI. The J segment lost 4 bases and the V segment lost 6 bases, leaving 6 bases of the junction unmatched. This CDR3 contains 15 residues. CDR3 sequence: CASRGTSGVMYEQYF. The CDR3, as DNA: TGTGCCAGCAGGGGGACTAGCGGGGTTATGTACGAGCAGTACTTC.

CDR3 in DNA: TGTGCCTGGAGCTTACAGGGGTCCTGGGGCTACACCTTC. Translation gives CAWSLQGSWGYTF. This chain links TRBV30 with TRBJ1-2, with TRBD1 identical over 7 bases. V dropped 3 bases and J dropped 8; count of bases not matched to a gene: 9. The germline V gene encodes CDR1 GTSNPN and CDR2 SVGIG (reference sequence). The CDR3 consists of 13 residues.

A single count supports this clone. V and J are TRBV30 and TRBJ1-2, with 8 bases fitting TRBD1. J lost 6 bases, V lost 0 bases, and 3 bases had no gene match. The CDR3 spans 13 residues. CDR1 GTSNPN and CDR2 SVGIG come from the germline V gene (reference sequence). CDR3 protein: CAWSVQGADGYTF. CDR3 DNA sequence: TGTGCCTGGAGTGTTCAGGGGGCGGATGGCTACACCTTC.

The chain links TRBV7-2 to TRBJ1-6; 11 bases are a match to TRBD1. The germline V gene has CDR1 SGHTA and CDR2 FQGNSA. The CDR3 loop spans 15 amino acids. Losses at the gene ends were 3 bases for V and 9 bases for J; bases not matched to a gene: 4. As DNA, the CDR3 is TGTGCCAGCAGCTTGGACAGGGGGCCGAGTTCACCCCTCCACTTT. It encodes CASSLDRGPSSPLHF.

This sequence joins TRBV11-2 and TRBJ2-1; 11 bases map to TRBD2. CDR1 is SGHAT and CDR2 is FQNNGV in the germline V gene. The J segment lost 4 bases and the V segment lost 5 bases, leaving 7 bases of the junction unmatched. The CDR3 totals 16 residues. The CDR3 sequence: CASSVLAGARYNEQFF. DNA of the CDR3: TGTGCCAGCAGCGTACTAGCGGGGGCTCGTTACAATGAGCAGTTCTTC. The entire variable domain, with the rest obtained from reference TRBV11-2 and TRBJ2-1, is as follows: EAGVAQSPRYKIIEKRQSVAFWCNPISGHATLYWYQQILGQGPKLLIQFQNNGVVDDSQLPKDRFSAERLKGVDSTLKIQPAKLEDSAVYLCASSVLAGARYNEQFFGPGTRLTVL.

V usage is TRBV7-9 and J usage is TRBJ2-1, with 9 bases fitting TRBD2. V shed 1 base and J 4 bases; nucleotides not matched to a gene: 5. The CDR3 consists of 16 residues. Germline lookup yields CDR1 SEHNR and CDR2 FQNEAQ (reference sequence). CDR3 bases: TGTGCCAGCAGCTTAGAGCGGGGGGCAGCGTACAATGAGCAGTTCTTC. This gives the protein CASSLERGAAYNEQFF.

Details on this clone: Sequence at one end of the junction differs from germline and may be a read error. The chain recombines TRBV6-5 with TRBJ2-7, with D unclear. In germline, CDR1 is MNHEY, CDR2 SVGAGI. The length of the CDR3 is 11 residues. The CDR3 is CASSHSYEQYF. For the CDR3, the DNA is TGTGCCAGCAGTCACTCCTACGAGCAGTACTTC.

The CDR3 DNA follows: TGTGCCAGCAGCCGCGCCGGGACAGGCCTCTACGAGCAGTACTTC. Its protein is CASSRAGTGLYEQYF. The chain links TRBV14 to TRBJ2-7, with 8 positions matching TRBD1. The V gene's germline CDR1 is SGHDN and CDR2 FVKESK. This CDR3 is 15 amino acids long. V trimming: 4 bases; J trimming: 3 bases; junction bases outside the gene matches: 8.

This rearrangement joins TRBV5-1 to TRBJ1-4; D may be TRBD1 (6 bases). Germline-derived CDR1 and CDR2 are SGHRS and YFSETQ. The CDR3 totals 13 residues. Trimming took 5 bases from V and 7 from J, leaving 12 bases between them. CDR3 nucleotides: TGCGCCAGCAGTTCAGGGGTTTTTGAAAAACTGTTTTTT. Amino acids: CASSSGVFEKLFF.

The chain carries TRBV2 and TRBJ1-4; TRBD1 matches at 7 bases. The CDR3 spans 13 residues. V lost 8 bases and J lost 7; bases outside the gene matches: 7. Per germline, CDR1 SNHLY and CDR2 FYNNEI. The CDR3 protein is CASADRVREKLFF. The CDR3 coding sequence is TGTGCCAGCGCCGACAGGGTGCGTGAAAAACTGTTTTTT.

The chain joins TRBV5-1 to TRBJ1-4; TRBD1 aligns across 7 bases. Germline V CDR1 and CDR2: SGHRS, YFSETQ. Losses at the gene ends were 4 bases for V and 12 bases for J; bases not matched to a gene: 9. This CDR3 is 13 amino acids long. CDR3 DNA sequence: TGCGCCAGCAGCAGGGGGACAGTTGAGGAACTGTTTTTT. It encodes CASSRGTVEELFF.

The DNA for the CDR3 is TGTGCCAGTGGGGGTCGGACAGGGAAAACCTACGAGCAGTACTTC. Translated, it gives CASGGRTGKTYEQYF. The chain recombines TRBV19 with TRBJ2-7, with 8 bases lining up with TRBD1. CDR3 length equals 15 residues. Germline loops: CDR1 LNHDA, CDR2 SQIVND (reference sequence). V shed 8 bases, J shed 2 bases, and the junction held 11 bases outside the gene matches. The full variable domain, completed using reference TRBV19 and TRBJ2-7, is DGGITQSPKYLFRKEGQNVTLSCEQNLNHDAMYWYRQDPGQGLRLIYYSQIVNDFQKGDIAEGYSVSREKKESFPLTVTSAQKNPTAFYLCASGGRTGKTYEQYFGPGTRLTVT.

The J gene is TRBJ2-7, the V gene TRBV14; D is possibly TRBD1 (6 bases). The CDR3 length is 13 residues. V lost 4 bases to trimming and J lost 4 bases, with 11 bases between them. Germline V gene data show CDR1 as SGHDN and CDR2 as FVKESK. As DNA, the CDR3 is TGTGCCAGCAGCCCCCACAGGGCGTACGAGCAGTACTTC. It translates to CASSPHRAYEQYF.

The rearrangement uses TRBV6-1 and TRBJ1-6, with D unclear. CDR1 and CDR2 from the germline V gene are MNHNS and SASEGT. The V gene lost 2 bases and the J gene lost 7 bases, with 9 bases spanning the gap. The CDR3 is made up of 14 amino acids. CDR3 nucleotide sequence: TGTGCCAGCAGTGAAAGAAGTGGCAATTCACCCCTCCACTTT. This codes for CASSERSGNSPLHF.

This chain links TRBV10-3 with TRBJ1-1, with 8 bases identical to TRBD1. This CDR3 has 14 amino acids. Germline V gene data show CDR1 as ENHRY and CDR2 as SYGVKD. Germline trimming cut 2 bases from V and 1 base from J; bases unmatched to any gene: 0. The DNA for the CDR3 is TGTGCCATCAGTGAGACAGGGGGGAACACTGAAGCTTTCTTT. It translates to CAISETGGNTEAFF.

The table lists this clone with a count of one. V usage is TRBV11-3 and J usage is TRBJ2-3, with 9 bases identical to TRBD2. The CDR3 is made up of 16 amino acids. V lost 1 base, J lost 2 bases, and 4 bases stayed unmatched. CDR1 and CDR2 from the germline V gene are SGHNT and YENEEA. CDR3: CASSLALAGLTDTQYF. The CDR3, as DNA: TGTGCCAGCAGCTTAGCGCTAGCGGGGCTCACAGATACGCAGTATTTT.

This chain connects TRBV12-5 to TRBJ1-2; the match to TRBD1 covers 9 bases. The V and J ends lost 6 bases and 3 bases, in that order; junction bases with no gene match: 5. The V gene's germline CDR1 is LGHNT and CDR2 FRNRAP. The CDR3 sequence is 14 residues long. DNA for the CDR3: TGTGCTAGTGGGGGGACAGGGAGGGACTATGGCTACACCTTC. Translated: CASGGTGRDYGYTF.

V usage is TRBV5-1 and J usage is TRBJ1-1; tentative D call: TRBD1 (6 bases). V gave up 2 bases and J gave up 1 base, with 12 bases separating them. The CDR3 is 15 amino acids. Germline CDR1 and CDR2: SGHRS and YFSETQ. The CDR3 loop reads CASSLQGNQNTEAFF. Here the CDR3 DNA reads TGCGCCAGCAGCTTACAGGGAAATCAGAACACTGAAGCTTTCTTT.

The V gene is TRBV5-4, the J gene TRBJ1-1; D ambiguous. Germline V CDR1 and CDR2: SGHNT, YYREEE (reference sequence). V was clipped by 0 bases and J by 1 base, with 7 bases between them. This CDR3 has 14 amino acids. CDR3 coding DNA: TGTGCCAGCAGCTTGGCCGTAAAGAACACTGAAGCTTTCTTT. Residues: CASSLAVKNTEAFF.

V usage is TRBV6-1 and J usage is TRBJ2-7; tentatively, D is TRBD2 (5 bases). The V and J ends lost 2 bases and 3 bases respectively, with 14 bases between them. This CDR3 is built from 15 residues. Germline assignment: CDR1 MNHNS and CDR2 SASEGT. The DNA for the CDR3 is TGTGCCAGCAGTGAAATAAGGGCGGCGGGCTACGAGCAGTACTTC. Encoded protein: CASSEIRAAGYEQYF.

The chain combines TRBV13 with TRBJ1-2; TRBD1 agrees at 7 bases. After removal of 2 bases from V and 6 bases from J, the junction contained 0 bases not matched to a gene. This CDR3 comprises 12 residues. Per germline, CDR1 PRHDT and CDR2 FYEKMQ (reference sequence). Here the CDR3 reads CASSLQGDGYTF. The CDR3 DNA sequence: TGTGCCAGCAGCTTACAGGGGGATGGCTACACCTTC. Filled out from reference TRBV13 and TRBJ1-2, the complete variable domain reads AAGVIQSPRHLIKEKRETATLKCYPIPRHDTVYWYQQGPGQDPQFLISFYEKMQSDKGSIPDRFSAQQFSDYHSELNMSSLELGDSALYFCASSLQGDGYTFGSGTRLTVV.

The J gene is TRBJ2-3, the V gene TRBV4-2; 8 nucleotides line up with TRBD2. The CDR3 is 15 amino acids. V was pared by 1 base and J by 3 bases, with 3 bases of the junction left unmatched. Germline assignment: CDR1 LGHNA and CDR2 YNFKEQ. The CDR3, as DNA: TGTGCCAGCAGCCAAGTTAGCGGGGAGACAGATACGCAGTATTTT. Translated, it gives CASSQVSGETDTQYF.

For the CDR3, the DNA is TGTGCCAGCAGCACCCACAGGGGCGGGTTACATACAGATACGCAGTATTTT. Translating gives CASSTHRGGLHTDTQYF. The J gene is TRBJ2-3, the V gene TRBV9, with 7 bases identical to TRBD1. The CDR3 is 17 residues long. CDR1 SGDLS and CDR2 YYNGEE come from the germline V gene. Unmatched junction bases numbered 14, after V lost 4 bases and J lost 3 bases.

This clone was recorded only once. The rearrangement joins TRBV7-2 to TRBJ2-1, with 7 bases that match TRBD2. With V trimmed by 2 bases and J by 3 bases, 7 bases remained unmatched. The V gene's germline CDR1 is SGHTA and CDR2 FQGNSA. There are 16 residues in the CDR3. In DNA form, the CDR3 reads TGTGCCAGCAGCTTAAGTGCTGGGGACTACTACAATGAGCAGTTCTTC. As protein: CASSLSAGDYYNEQFF.

This chain joins TRBV7-3 and TRBJ2-7; D is perhaps TRBD2 (6 bases). Deletions cut 4 bases from V and 3 bases from J, with 10 bases between. The CDR3 is 13 amino acids. Germline CDR1 is SGHTA and CDR2 is FQGTGA. The CDR3 is CASSYGRDYEQYF. As DNA, the CDR3 is TGTGCCAGCAGCTACGGGCGGGACTACGAGCAGTACTTC.

This chain links TRBV6-5 with TRBJ1-6; TRBD1 agrees at 7 bases. CDR1 and CDR2 from the germline V gene are MNHEY and SVGAGI. This CDR3 is built from 15 residues. The V and J ends lost 6 bases and 9 bases, in that order; junction bases with no gene match: 11. The CDR3 loop is CASRLNRGASSPLHF. The CDR3 bases are TGTGCCAGCAGACTAAACAGGGGAGCGAGTTCACCCCTCCACTTT.

CDR3 sequence: CASTARTNEKLFF. As DNA, the CDR3 is TGTGCCAGCACCGCCAGGACTAATGAAAAACTGTTTTTT. The chain uses TRBV6-5 and TRBJ1-4; the D is unclear. There are 13 residues in the CDR3. Trimming pared 7 bases from V and 2 bases from J, leaving 8 bases between. CDR1 is MNHEY, CDR2 SVGAGI, per germline.

The genes are TRBV7-2 and TRBJ1-5; 7 bases fit TRBD1. Per germline, CDR1 SGHTA and CDR2 FQGNSA. J was trimmed by 4 bases and V by 4 bases; bases with no gene match: 7. The CDR3 length is 15 residues. The CDR3, as DNA: TGTGCCAGCAGCTCTCGACAGGGTTGGAATCAGCCCCAGCATTTT. This encodes CASSSRQGWNQPQHF.